The text below deals with one T cell receptor (beta chain). This sample is part of a study of control samples from healthy donors and cancer patients. Clones were sequenced by immunoSEQ multiplex PCR, and TCRdb holds only the in-frame ones, with some missing. The sample has 120,000 or so clones, more than 75% seen once; the top ten hold about 3%. Unmatched junction bases numbered 0, after V lost 6 bases and J lost 1 base. This CDR3 contains 13 residues. In germline, CDR1 is MDHEN, CDR2 SYDVKM. This chain connects TRBV28 to TRBJ1-1, with 9 bases identical to TRBD1. This clonotype originated in a man aged 55-75 years in good health. Sequences were obtained from blood. The CDR3 region has the DNA TGTGCCAGCAGGACAGGGGGGAACACTGAAGCTTTCTTT. Translation gives CASRTGGNTEAFF.